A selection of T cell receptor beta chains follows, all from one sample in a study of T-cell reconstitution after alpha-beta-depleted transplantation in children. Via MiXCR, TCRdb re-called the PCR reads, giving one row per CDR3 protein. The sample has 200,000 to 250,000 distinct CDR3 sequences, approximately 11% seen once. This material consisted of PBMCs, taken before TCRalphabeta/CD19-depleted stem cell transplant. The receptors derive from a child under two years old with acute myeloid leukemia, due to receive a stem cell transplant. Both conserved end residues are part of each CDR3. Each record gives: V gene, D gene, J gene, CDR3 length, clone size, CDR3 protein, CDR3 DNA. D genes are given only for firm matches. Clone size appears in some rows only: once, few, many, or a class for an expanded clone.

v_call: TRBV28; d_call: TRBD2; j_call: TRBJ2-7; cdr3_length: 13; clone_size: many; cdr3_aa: CATPGLAGSEQYF; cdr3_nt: TGTGCCACCCCAGGACTAGCGGGCTCCGAGCAGTACTTC
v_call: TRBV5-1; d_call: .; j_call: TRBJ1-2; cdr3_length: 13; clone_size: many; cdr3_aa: CALGGGRVYGYTF; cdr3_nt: TGCGCCCTAGGCGGGGGGCGAGTTTATGGCTACACCTTC
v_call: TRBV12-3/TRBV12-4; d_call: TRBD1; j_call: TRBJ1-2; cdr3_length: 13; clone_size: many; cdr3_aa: CASSFGTAYGYTF; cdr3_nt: TGTGCCAGCAGTTTTGGGACAGCCTATGGCTACACCTTC
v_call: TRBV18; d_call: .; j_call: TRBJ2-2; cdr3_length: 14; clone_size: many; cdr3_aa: CASSPRDITGELFF; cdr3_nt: TGTGCCAGCTCACCTAGGGACATCACCGGGGAGCTGTTTTTT
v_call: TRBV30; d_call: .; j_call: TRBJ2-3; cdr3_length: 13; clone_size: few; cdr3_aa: CAWKPASTDTQYF; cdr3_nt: TGTGCCTGGAAACCGGCCAGCACAGATACGCAGTATTTT
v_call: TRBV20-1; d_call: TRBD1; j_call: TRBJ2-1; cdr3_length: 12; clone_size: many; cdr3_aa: CSAREQGNEQFF; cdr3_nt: TGCAGTGCTAGAGAACAGGGGAATGAGCAGTTCTTC
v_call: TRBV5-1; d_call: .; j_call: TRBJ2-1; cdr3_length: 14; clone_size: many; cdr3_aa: CASSLDGYSNEQFF; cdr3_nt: TGCGCCAGCAGCTTGGACGGGTATTCCAATGAGCAGTTCTTC
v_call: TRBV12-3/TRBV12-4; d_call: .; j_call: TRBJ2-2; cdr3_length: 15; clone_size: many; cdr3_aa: CASSPLGGRTGELFF; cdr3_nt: TGTGCCAGCAGCCCGCTCGGGGGCAGGACCGGGGAGCTGTTTTTT
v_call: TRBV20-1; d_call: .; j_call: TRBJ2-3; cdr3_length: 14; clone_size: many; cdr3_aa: CSARGGSSTDTQYF; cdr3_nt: TGCAGTGCTAGGGGGGGCTCGAGCACAGATACGCAGTATTTT
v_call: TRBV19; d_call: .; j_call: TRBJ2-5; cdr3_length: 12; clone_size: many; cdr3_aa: CASITSRETQYF; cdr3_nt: TGTGCCAGTATCACTAGCCGAGAGACCCAGTACTTC
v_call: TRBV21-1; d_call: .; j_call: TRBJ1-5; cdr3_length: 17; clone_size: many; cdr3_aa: CASSKKGTGSNNQPQHF; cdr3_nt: TGTGCCAGCAGCAAAAAAGGGACAGGGAGCAACAATCAGCCCCAGCATTTT
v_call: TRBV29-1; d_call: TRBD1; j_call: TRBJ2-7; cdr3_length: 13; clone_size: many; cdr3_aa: CSVNTGEIYEQYF; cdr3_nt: TGCAGCGTCAATACAGGGGAAATCTACGAGCAGTACTTC
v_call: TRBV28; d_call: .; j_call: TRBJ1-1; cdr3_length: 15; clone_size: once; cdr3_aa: CASSPEGRRLAEAFF; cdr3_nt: TGTGCCAGCAGTCCCGAGGGCAGGAGACTAGCTGAAGCTTTCTTT
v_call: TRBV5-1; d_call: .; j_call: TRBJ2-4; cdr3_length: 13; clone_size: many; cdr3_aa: CASREGTKNIQYF; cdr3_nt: TGCGCCAGCAGGGAGGGGACCAAAAACATTCAGTACTTC
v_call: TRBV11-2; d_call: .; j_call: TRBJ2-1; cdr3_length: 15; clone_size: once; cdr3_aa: CASSPHTSVDPQQFF; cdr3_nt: TGTGCCAGCAGCCCTCACACTTCCGTAGATCCCCAGCAGTTCTTC
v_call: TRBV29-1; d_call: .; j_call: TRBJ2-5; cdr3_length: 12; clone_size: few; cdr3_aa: CSVAVGVETQYF; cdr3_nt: TGCAGCGTTGCTGTGGGAGTGGAGACCCAGTACTTC
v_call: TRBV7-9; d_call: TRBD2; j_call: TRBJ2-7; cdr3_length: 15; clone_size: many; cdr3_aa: CASSFVPGGPYEQYF; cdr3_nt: TGTGCCAGCAGCTTCGTCCCGGGAGGCCCCTACGAGCAGTACTTC
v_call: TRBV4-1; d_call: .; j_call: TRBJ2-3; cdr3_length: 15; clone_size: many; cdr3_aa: CASSQEGSIGRAQYF; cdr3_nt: TGCGCCAGCAGCCAAGAGGGCAGTATAGGAAGGGCGCAGTATTTT
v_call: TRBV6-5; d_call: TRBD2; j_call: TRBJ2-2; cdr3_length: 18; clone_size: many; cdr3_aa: CASSYSMVVGRHTGELFF; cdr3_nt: TGTGCCAGCAGTTACTCGATGGTAGTCGGGAGGCACACCGGGGAGCTGTTTTTT
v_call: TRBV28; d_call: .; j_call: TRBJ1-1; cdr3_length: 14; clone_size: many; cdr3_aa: CASSLDIRDTEAFF; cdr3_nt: TGTGCCAGCAGTTTAGATATCAGGGACACTGAAGCTTTCTTT
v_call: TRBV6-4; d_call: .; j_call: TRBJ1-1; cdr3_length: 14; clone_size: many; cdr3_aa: CASSGTPGGTEAFF; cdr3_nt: TGTGCCAGCAGTGGGACTCCTGGGGGCACTGAAGCTTTCTTT
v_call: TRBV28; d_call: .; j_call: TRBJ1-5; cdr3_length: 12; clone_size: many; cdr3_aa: CASSGPGQPQHF; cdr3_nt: TGTGCCAGCAGTGGGCCTGGACAGCCCCAGCATTTT
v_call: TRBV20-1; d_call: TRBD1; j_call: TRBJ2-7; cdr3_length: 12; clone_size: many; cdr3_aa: CSAGDRVYEQYF; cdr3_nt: TGCAGTGCTGGGGACAGGGTCTACGAGCAGTACTTC
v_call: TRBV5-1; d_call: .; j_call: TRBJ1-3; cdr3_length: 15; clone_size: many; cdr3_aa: CASSFPRTVGNTIYF; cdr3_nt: TGCGCCAGCAGCTTTCCCCGGACAGTTGGAAACACCATATATTTT
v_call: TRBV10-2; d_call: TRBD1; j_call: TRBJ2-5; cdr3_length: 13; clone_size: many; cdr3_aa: CASSAWTGETQYF; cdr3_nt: TGCGCCAGCAGTGCTTGGACAGGGGAGACCCAGTACTTC
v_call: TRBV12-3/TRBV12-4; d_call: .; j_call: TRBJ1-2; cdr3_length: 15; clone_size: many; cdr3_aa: CASSLVTRVNYGYTF; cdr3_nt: TGTGCCAGCAGTTTAGTTACACGGGTCAACTATGGCTACACCTTC
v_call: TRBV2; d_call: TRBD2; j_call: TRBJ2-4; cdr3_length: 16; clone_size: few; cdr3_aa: CASSEETSEAKNIQYF; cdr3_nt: TGTGCCAGCAGTGAAGAAACTAGCGAAGCCAAAAACATTCAGTACTTC
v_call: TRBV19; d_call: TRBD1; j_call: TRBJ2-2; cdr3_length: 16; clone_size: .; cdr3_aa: CASSTWTGGGTGELFF; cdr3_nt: TGTGCCAGTAGTACCTGGACAGGGGGCGGCACCGGGGAGCTGTTTTTT
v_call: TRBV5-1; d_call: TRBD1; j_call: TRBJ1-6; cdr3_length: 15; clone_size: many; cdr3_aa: CASKSTGGANSLLHF; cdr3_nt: TGCGCCAGCAAGTCCACAGGGGGTGCCAATTCACTCCTCCACTTT
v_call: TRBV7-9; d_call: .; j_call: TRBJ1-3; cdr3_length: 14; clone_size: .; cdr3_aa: CASSFGISGNTIYF; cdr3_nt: TGTGCCAGCAGCTTCGGGATCTCTGGAAACACCATATATTTT
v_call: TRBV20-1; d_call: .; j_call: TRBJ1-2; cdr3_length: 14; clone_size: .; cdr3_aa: CSAPGEGGDYGYTF; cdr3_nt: TGCAGTGCCCCGGGCGAAGGAGGGGACTATGGCTACACCTTC
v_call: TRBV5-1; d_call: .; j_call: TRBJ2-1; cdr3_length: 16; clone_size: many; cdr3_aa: CASSFLSPSVANEQFF; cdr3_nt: TGCGCCAGCAGCTTCCTGAGCCCTTCGGTTGCCAATGAGCAGTTCTTC
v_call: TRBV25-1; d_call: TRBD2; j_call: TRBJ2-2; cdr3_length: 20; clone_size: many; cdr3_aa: CASSGGLAGGNLKRAGELFF; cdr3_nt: TGTGCCAGCAGTGGTGGACTAGCGGGAGGGAATTTAAAGAGGGCCGGGGAGCTGTTTTTT
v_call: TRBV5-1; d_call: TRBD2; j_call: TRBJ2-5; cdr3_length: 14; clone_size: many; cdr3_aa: CASTVAGVGETQYF; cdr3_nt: TGCGCCAGCACCGTAGCGGGAGTTGGAGAGACCCAGTACTTC
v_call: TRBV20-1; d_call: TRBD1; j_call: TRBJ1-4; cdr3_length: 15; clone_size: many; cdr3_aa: CSARDRITTNEKLFF; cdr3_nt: TGCAGCGCCCGGGACAGGATTACGACTAATGAAAAACTGTTTTTT
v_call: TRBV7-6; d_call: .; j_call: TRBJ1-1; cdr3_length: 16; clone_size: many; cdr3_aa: CASSLREGWENTEAFF; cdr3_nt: TGTGCCAGCAGCTTAAGGGAGGGATGGGAGAACACTGAAGCTTTCTTT
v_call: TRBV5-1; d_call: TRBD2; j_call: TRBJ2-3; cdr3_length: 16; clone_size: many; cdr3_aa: CASSLVAGGSTDTQYF; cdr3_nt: TGCGCCAGCAGCTTGGTCGCGGGGGGTAGCACAGATACGCAGTATTTT
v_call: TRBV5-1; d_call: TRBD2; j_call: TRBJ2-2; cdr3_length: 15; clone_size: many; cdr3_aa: CASSFERESTGELFF; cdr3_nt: TGCGCCAGCAGCTTCGAGCGGGAGTCCACCGGGGAGCTGTTTTTT
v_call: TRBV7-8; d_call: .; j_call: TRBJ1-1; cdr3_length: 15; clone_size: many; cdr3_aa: CASSLINERNTEAFF; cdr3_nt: TGTGCCAGCAGCTTAATCAACGAAAGGAACACTGAAGCTTTCTTT
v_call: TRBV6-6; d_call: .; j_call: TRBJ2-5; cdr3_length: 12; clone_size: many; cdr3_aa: CASSGSGETQYF; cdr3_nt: TGTGCCAGCAGTGGCTCCGGGGAGACCCAGTACTTC
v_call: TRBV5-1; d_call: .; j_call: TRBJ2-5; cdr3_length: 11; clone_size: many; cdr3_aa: CASAIQETQYF; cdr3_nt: TGCGCCAGCGCCATTCAAGAGACCCAGTACTTC
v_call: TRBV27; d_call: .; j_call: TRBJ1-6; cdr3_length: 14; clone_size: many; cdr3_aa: CASSFRFADSPLHF; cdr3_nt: TGTGCCAGCAGTTTTAGGTTTGCGGATTCACCCCTCCACTTT
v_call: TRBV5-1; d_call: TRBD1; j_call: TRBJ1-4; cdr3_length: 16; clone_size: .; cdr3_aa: CASSFNGGGANEKLFF; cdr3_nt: TGCGCCAGCAGCTTTAACGGAGGGGGCGCAAATGAAAAACTGTTTTTT
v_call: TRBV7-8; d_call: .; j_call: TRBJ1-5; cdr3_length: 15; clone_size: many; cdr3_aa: CASSPGTDSNQPQHF; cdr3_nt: TGTGCCAGCAGCCCCGGGACGGATAGCAATCAGCCCCAGCATTTT
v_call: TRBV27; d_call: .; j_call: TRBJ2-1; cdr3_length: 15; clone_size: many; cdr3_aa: CASSPRVLVGNEQFF; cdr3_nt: TGTGCCAGCAGTCCCCGGGTGTTGGTTGGGAATGAGCAGTTCTTC